This is a list of T cell receptor beta chains from one sample in a study of blood T cell repertoires in COVID-19. Profiled with immunoSEQ multiplex PCR; TCRdb holds only in-frame clones, not every one. The sample comprises 180,000 or so clones, over 70% of which are singletons, and over 10% rests with the top ten. The sequenced sample consisted of PBMCs or T cells enriched from blood (not recorded which). The receptors were gathered from an older woman who had recovered from COVID-19. The CDR3 runs from the conserved cysteine through the conserved F or W. Fields, in order: CDR3 protein, CDR3 DNA, V gene, D gene, clone size, J gene, CDR3 length. The D gene is left open where the match is weak. Clone size, where shown, is once, few, many, or a class for clones that have expanded.

CDR3 protein: CASSQEAREAGELFF
CDR3 DNA: TGCGCCAGCAGCCAAGAGGCCCGGGAGGCCGGGGAGCTGTTTTTT
V gene: TRBV4-1
D gene: TRBD2
clone size: .
J gene: TRBJ2-2
CDR3 length: 15

CDR3 protein: CASRQISGGGGYTF
CDR3 DNA: TGTGCCAGCAGGCAAATATCAGGGGGCGGTGGCTACACCTTC
V gene: TRBV2
D gene: TRBD1
clone size: .
J gene: TRBJ1-2
CDR3 length: 14

CDR3 protein: CASSLLGLGNSPLHF
CDR3 DNA: TGTGCCAGCAGCTTACTGGGACTGGGGAATTCACCCCTCCACTTT
V gene: TRBV7-3
D gene: .
clone size: .
J gene: TRBJ1-6
CDR3 length: 15

CDR3 protein: CASSLAPGAGNTYF
CDR3 DNA: TGCGCCAGCAGCTTGGCCCCGGGAGCGGGGAATACGTACTTC
V gene: TRBV5-1
D gene: TRBD2
clone size: .
J gene: TRBJ2-7
CDR3 length: 14

CDR3 protein: CASSPARGQGYLGEQYF
CDR3 DNA: TGTGCCAGCAGCCCAGCCCGGGGACAGGGGTATTTGGGGGAGCAGTACTTC
V gene: TRBV7-9
D gene: TRBD1
clone size: .
J gene: TRBJ2-7
CDR3 length: 17

CDR3 protein: CASSMNGGNTYEQYF
CDR3 DNA: TGTGCCAGTAGTATGAACGGAGGTAATACCTACGAGCAGTACTTC
V gene: TRBV19
D gene: .
clone size: .
J gene: TRBJ2-7
CDR3 length: 15

CDR3 protein: CASSLGDSNTEAFF
CDR3 DNA: TGTGCCAGCAGCTTAGGTGACAGCAACACTGAAGCTTTCTTT
V gene: TRBV11-3
D gene: .
clone size: once
J gene: TRBJ1-1
CDR3 length: 14

CDR3 protein: CASSLAGRVVTEAFF
CDR3 DNA: TGTGCCAGCAGCTTAGCCGGCAGGGTAGTAACTGAAGCTTTCTTT
V gene: TRBV7-9
D gene: .
clone size: .
J gene: TRBJ1-1
CDR3 length: 15

CDR3 protein: CASTVPNEKLFF
CDR3 DNA: TGTGCCAGCACCGTCCCGAATGAAAAACTGTTTTTT
V gene: TRBV28
D gene: .
clone size: .
J gene: TRBJ1-4
CDR3 length: 12

CDR3 protein: CAARDYGPTDTQYF
CDR3 DNA: TGTGCCGCCAGGGACTATGGGCCGACGGATACGCAGTATTTT
V gene: TRBV10-3
D gene: TRBD2
clone size: .
J gene: TRBJ2-3
CDR3 length: 14

CDR3 protein: CASSPSRNMNTEAFF
CDR3 DNA: TGTGCCAGCTCACCCTCACGCAACATGAACACTGAAGCTTTCTTT
V gene: TRBV18
D gene: .
clone size: once
J gene: TRBJ1-1
CDR3 length: 15

CDR3 protein: CASSLAGGLSANTEAFF
CDR3 DNA: TGTGCCAGCAGCTTAGCCGGAGGATTGTCAGCGAACACTGAAGCTTTCTTT
V gene: TRBV7-9
D gene: .
clone size: .
J gene: TRBJ1-1
CDR3 length: 17

CDR3 protein: CASSRNEKLFF
CDR3 DNA: TGTGCCAGCAGTCGTAATGAAAAACTGTTTTTT
V gene: TRBV6-5
D gene: .
clone size: .
J gene: TRBJ1-4
CDR3 length: 11

CDR3 protein: CASSLASTGDGYTF
CDR3 DNA: TGTGCCAGCAGCTTAGCCTCGACAGGGGATGGCTACACCTTC
V gene: TRBV11-2
D gene: TRBD1
clone size: once
J gene: TRBJ1-2
CDR3 length: 14

CDR3 protein: CASSEVGQGYSPLHF
CDR3 DNA: TGTGCCAGCAGTGAAGTGGGCCAGGGTTATTCACCCCTCCACTTT
V gene: TRBV2
D gene: .
clone size: .
J gene: TRBJ1-6
CDR3 length: 15

CDR3 protein: CASSLIAVEQFF
CDR3 DNA: TGTGCCAGCAGCTTAATAGCGGTCGAGCAGTTCTTC
V gene: TRBV11-1
D gene: .
clone size: .
J gene: TRBJ2-1
CDR3 length: 12

CDR3 protein: CASSTSWGTGNNQPQHF
CDR3 DNA: TGTGCCAGCAGCACCTCCTGGGGGACAGGGAACAATCAGCCCCAGCATTTT
V gene: TRBV2
D gene: TRBD1
clone size: .
J gene: TRBJ1-5
CDR3 length: 17

CDR3 protein: CASSKRGGYGYTF
CDR3 DNA: TGTGCCAGCAGCAAAAGGGGAGGCTATGGCTACACCTTC
V gene: TRBV27
D gene: .
clone size: .
J gene: TRBJ1-2
CDR3 length: 13

CDR3 protein: CAISESGTSSNEQFF
CDR3 DNA: TGTGCCATCAGTGAGTCCGGGACTAGTTCCAATGAGCAGTTCTTC
V gene: TRBV10-3
D gene: TRBD2
clone size: .
J gene: TRBJ2-1
CDR3 length: 15

CDR3 protein: CASSLWGGLETQYF
CDR3 DNA: TGCGCCAGCAGCTTGTGGGGAGGGCTAGAGACCCAGTACTTC
V gene: TRBV5-1
D gene: TRBD2
clone size: .
J gene: TRBJ2-5
CDR3 length: 14

CDR3 protein: CASSVTGTDYGYTF
CDR3 DNA: TGTGCCAGCAGCGTTACCGGGACAGACTATGGCTACACCTTC
V gene: TRBV9
D gene: TRBD1
clone size: few
J gene: TRBJ1-2
CDR3 length: 14

CDR3 protein: CASSFAWLAGGQDTQYF
CDR3 DNA: TGTGCCAGCAGTTTTGCTTGGTTAGCGGGAGGCCAAGATACGCAGTATTTT
V gene: TRBV28
D gene: TRBD2
clone size: .
J gene: TRBJ2-3
CDR3 length: 17

CDR3 protein: CASSARDRGRLTQYF
CDR3 DNA: TGTGCCAGCAGTGCCAGGGACAGGGGGCGCCTGACCCAGTACTTC
V gene: TRBV25-1
D gene: TRBD1
clone size: .
J gene: TRBJ2-5
CDR3 length: 15

CDR3 protein: CASGTSGGTDTQYF
CDR3 DNA: TGCGCCAGCGGGACTAGCGGGGGCACAGATACGCAGTATTTT
V gene: TRBV10-1
D gene: TRBD2
clone size: .
J gene: TRBJ2-3
CDR3 length: 14

CDR3 protein: CASSPEWGDYGYTF
CDR3 DNA: TGTGCCAGCAGCCCGGAATGGGGAGACTATGGCTACACCTTC
V gene: TRBV11-2
D gene: .
clone size: .
J gene: TRBJ1-2
CDR3 length: 14

CDR3 protein: CASSFSSGLNEQFF
CDR3 DNA: TGTGCCAGCAGCTTTTCTAGCGGGCTCAATGAGCAGTTCTTC
V gene: TRBV7-2
D gene: TRBD2
clone size: .
J gene: TRBJ2-1
CDR3 length: 14

CDR3 protein: CSASTSGRAGEQFF
CDR3 DNA: TGCAGTGCTAGTACTAGCGGGAGGGCCGGGGAGCAGTTCTTC
V gene: TRBV20-1
D gene: TRBD2
clone size: once
J gene: TRBJ2-1
CDR3 length: 14